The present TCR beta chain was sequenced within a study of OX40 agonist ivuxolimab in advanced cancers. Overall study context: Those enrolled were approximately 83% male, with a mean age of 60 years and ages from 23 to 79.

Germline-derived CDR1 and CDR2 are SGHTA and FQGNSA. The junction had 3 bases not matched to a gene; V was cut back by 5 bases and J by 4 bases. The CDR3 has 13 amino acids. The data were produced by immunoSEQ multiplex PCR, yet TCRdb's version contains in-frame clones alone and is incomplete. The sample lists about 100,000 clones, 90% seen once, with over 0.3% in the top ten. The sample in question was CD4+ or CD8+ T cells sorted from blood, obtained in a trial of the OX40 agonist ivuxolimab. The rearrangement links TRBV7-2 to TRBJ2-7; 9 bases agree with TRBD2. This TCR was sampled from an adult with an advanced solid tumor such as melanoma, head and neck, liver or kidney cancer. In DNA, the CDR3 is TGTGCCAGCAGCCATGGACTAGCGTACGAGCAGTACTTC. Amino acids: CASSHGLAYEQYF. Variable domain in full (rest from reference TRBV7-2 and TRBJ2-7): GAGVSQSPSNKVTEKGKDVELRCDPISGHTALYWYRQSLGQGLEFLIYFQGNSAPDKSGLPSDRFSAERTGGSVSTLTIQRTQQEDSAVYLCASSHGLAYEQYFGPGTRLTVT.